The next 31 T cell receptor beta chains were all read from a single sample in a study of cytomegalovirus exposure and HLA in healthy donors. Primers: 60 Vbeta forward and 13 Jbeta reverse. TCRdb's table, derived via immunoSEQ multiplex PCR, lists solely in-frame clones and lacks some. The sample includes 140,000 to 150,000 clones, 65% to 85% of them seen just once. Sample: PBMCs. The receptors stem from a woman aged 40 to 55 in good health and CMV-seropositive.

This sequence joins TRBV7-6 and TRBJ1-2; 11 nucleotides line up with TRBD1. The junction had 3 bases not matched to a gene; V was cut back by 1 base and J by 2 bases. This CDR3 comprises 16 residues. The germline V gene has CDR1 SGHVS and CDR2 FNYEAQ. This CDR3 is CASSLDRTGGNYGYTF. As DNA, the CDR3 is TGTGCCAGCAGCTTAGACCGGACAGGGGGCAACTATGGCTACACCTTC.

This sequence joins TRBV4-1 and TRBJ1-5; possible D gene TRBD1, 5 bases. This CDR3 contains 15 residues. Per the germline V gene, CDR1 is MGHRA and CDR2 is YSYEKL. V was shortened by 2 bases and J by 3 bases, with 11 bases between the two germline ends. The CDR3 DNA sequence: TGCGCCAGCAGCCAATATGAACAGGCCAATCAGCCCCAGCATTTT. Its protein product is CASSQYEQANQPQHF.

CDR3 region: CASSALAGGYQDSYEQYF. The CDR3 nucleotides are TGTGCCAGCAGCGCCCTAGCGGGGGGATACCAGGACTCCTACGAGCAGTACTTC. The V gene is TRBV5-6, the J gene TRBJ2-7; 11 bases agree with TRBD2. Losses at the gene ends were 4 bases for V and 0 bases for J; bases not matched to a gene: 12. Germline lookup yields CDR1 SGHDT and CDR2 YYEEEE. The CDR3 is 18 residues long.

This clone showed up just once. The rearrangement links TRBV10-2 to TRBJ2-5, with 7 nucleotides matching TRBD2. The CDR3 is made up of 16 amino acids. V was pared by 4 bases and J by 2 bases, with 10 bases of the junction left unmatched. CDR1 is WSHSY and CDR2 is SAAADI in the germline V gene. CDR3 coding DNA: TGCGCCAGCAGTGGGTTCCAGCGGGGTGATCAAGAGACCCAGTACTTC. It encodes CASSGFQRGDQETQYF.

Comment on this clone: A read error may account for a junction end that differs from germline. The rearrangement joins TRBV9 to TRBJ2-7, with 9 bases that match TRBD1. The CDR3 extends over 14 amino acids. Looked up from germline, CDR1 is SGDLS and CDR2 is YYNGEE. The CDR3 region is CAGSARQGVNEQYF. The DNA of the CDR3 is TGTGCCGGCAGCGCCCGACAGGGGGTTAACGAGCAGTACTTC. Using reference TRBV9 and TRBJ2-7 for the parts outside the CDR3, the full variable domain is DSGVTQTPKHLITATGQRVTLRCSPRSGDLSVYWYQQSLDQGLQFLIQYYNGEERAKGNILERFSAQQFPDLHSELNLSSLELGDSALYFCAGSARQGVNEQYFGPGTRLTVT.

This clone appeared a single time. CDR3: CASSLGASGGAGTGELFF. CDR3 DNA sequence: TGTGCCAGCAGCTTAGGAGCTAGCGGGGGGGCAGGCACCGGGGAGCTGTTTTTT. The genes are TRBV7-6 and TRBJ2-2, with TRBD2 matching 12 bases. Germline trimming cut 1 base from V and 4 bases from J; bases unmatched to any gene: 7. CDR1 is SGHVS, CDR2 FNYEAQ, per germline. There are 18 residues in the CDR3.

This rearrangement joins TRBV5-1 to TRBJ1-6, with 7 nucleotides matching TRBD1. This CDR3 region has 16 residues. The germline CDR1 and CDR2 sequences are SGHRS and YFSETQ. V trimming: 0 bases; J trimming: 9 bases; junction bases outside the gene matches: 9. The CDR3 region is CASSLEGALPGSPLHF. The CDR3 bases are TGCGCCAGCAGCTTGGAGGGGGCTTTACCGGGTTCACCCCTCCACTTT. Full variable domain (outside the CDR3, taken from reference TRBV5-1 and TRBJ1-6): KAGVTQTPRYLIKTRGQQVTLSCSPISGHRSVSWYQQTPGQGLQFLFEYFSETQRNKGNFPGRFSGRQFSNSRSEMNVSTLELGDSALYLCASSLEGALPGSPLHFGNGTRLTVT.

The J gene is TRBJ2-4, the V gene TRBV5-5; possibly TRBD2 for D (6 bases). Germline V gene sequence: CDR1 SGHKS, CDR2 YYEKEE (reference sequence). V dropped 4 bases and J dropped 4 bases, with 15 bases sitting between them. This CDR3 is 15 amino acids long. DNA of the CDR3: TGTGCCAGCAGCCAGGCGTGGGAGGTAAAAAACATTCAGTACTTC. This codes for CASSQAWEVKNIQYF.

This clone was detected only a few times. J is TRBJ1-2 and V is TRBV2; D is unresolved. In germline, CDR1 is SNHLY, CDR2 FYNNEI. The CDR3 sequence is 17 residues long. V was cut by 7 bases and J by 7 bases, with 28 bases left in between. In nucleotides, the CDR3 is TGTGCCAGCATCGGGGTCCGCACCGGGCTCCGGGGTGGTGGCTACACCTTC. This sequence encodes CASIGVRTGLRGGGYTF.

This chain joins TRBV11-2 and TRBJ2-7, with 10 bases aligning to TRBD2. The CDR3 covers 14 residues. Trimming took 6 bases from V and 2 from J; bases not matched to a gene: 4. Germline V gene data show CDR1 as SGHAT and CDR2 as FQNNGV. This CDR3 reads CASSSSGGAYEQYF. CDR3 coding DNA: TGTGCCAGCAGTTCTAGCGGGGGCGCCTACGAGCAGTACTTC.

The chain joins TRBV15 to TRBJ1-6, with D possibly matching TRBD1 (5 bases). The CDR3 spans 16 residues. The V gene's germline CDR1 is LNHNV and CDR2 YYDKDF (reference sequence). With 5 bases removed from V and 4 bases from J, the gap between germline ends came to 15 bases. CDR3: CATSDRTGTYNSPLHF. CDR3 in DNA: TGTGCCACCAGCGACCGGACCGGGACTTATAATTCACCCCTCCACTTT.

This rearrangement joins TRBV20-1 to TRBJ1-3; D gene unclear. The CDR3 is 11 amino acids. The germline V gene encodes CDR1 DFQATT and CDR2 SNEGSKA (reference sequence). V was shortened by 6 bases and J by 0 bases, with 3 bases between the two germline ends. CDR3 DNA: TGCAGTGCCGTCTCTGGAAACACCATATATTTT. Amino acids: CSAVSGNTIYF.

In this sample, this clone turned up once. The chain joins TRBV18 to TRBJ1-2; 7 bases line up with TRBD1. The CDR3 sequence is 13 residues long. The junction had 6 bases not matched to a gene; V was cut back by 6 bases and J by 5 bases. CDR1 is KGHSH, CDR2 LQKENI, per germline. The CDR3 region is CASSDRAEYGYTF. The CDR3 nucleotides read TGTGCCAGCTCCGACAGGGCTGAGTATGGCTACACCTTC. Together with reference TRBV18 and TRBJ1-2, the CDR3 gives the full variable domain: NAGVMQNPRHLVRRRGQEARLRCSPMKGHSHVYWYRQLPEEGLKFMVYLQKENIIDESGMPKERFSAEFPKEGPSILRIQQVVRGDSAAYFCASSDRAEYGYTFGSGTRLTVV.

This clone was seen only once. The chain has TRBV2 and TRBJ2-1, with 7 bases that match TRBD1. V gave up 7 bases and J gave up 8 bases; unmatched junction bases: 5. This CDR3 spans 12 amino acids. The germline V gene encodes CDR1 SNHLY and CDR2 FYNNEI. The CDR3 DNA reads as TGTGCCAGCAAGAGGGGGCCAGATGAGCAGTTCTTC. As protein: CASKRGPDEQFF.

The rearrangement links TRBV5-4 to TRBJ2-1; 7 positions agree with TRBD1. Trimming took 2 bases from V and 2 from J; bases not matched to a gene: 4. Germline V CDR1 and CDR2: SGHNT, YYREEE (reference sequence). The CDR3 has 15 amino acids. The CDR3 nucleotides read TGTGCCAGCAGCTTAGGACAGGATCCCTACAATGAGCAGTTCTTC. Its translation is CASSLGQDPYNEQFF.

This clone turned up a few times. The CDR3 nucleotides read TGTGCCAGCAGCTTAGACGGGGGGGCCAGAGATGAGCAGTTCTTC. Encoded protein: CASSLDGGARDEQFF. V usage is TRBV7-6 and J usage is TRBJ2-1; 8 bases agree with TRBD2. The CDR3 covers 15 residues. Losses at the gene ends were 1 base for V and 8 bases for J; bases not matched to a gene: 7. Germline CDR1 and CDR2: SGHVS and FNYEAQ.

CDR3 sequence (DNA): TGCGCCAGCAGTAAGTACCGGGACAGGGGGAATCTCGACGGCACTGAAGCTTTCTTT. As protein: CASSKYRDRGNLDGTEAFF. This rearrangement joins TRBV10-1 to TRBJ1-1, with 11 nucleotides matching TRBD1. CDR1 is WNHNN and CDR2 is SYGVQD in the germline V gene (reference sequence). Trimming cost V 5 bases and J 4 bases; bases outside gene matches: 18. The CDR3 loop spans 19 amino acids.

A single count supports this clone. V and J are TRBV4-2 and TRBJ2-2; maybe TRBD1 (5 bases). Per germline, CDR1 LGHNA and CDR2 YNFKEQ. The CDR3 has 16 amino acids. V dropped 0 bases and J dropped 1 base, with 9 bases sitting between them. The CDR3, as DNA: TGTGCCAGCAGCCAAGATTATGGACAGAACACCGGGGAGCTGTTTTTT. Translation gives CASSQDYGQNTGELFF.

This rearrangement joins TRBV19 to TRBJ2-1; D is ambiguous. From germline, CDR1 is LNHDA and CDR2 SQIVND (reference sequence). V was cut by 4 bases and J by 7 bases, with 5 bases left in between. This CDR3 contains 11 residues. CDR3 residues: CASSTMNEQFF. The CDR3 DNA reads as TGTGCCAGTAGTACCATGAATGAGCAGTTCTTC. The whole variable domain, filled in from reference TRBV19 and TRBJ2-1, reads DGGITQSPKYLFRKEGQNVTLSCEQNLNHDAMYWYRQDPGQGLRLIYYSQIVNDFQKGDIAEGYSVSREKKESFPLTVTSAQKNPTAFYLCASSTMNEQFFGPGTRLTVL.

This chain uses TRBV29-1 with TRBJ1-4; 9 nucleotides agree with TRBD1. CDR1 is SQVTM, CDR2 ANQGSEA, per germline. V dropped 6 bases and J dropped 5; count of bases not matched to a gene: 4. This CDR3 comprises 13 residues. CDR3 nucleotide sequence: TGCAGCGTCACCGGGACAGGGAATGAAAAACTGTTTTTT. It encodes CSVTGTGNEKLFF.

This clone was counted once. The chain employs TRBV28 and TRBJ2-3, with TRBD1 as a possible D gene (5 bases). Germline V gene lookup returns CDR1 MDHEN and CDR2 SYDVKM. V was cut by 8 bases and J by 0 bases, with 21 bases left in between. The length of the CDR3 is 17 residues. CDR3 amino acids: CASPPFRQYASTDTQYF. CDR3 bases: TGTGCCAGCCCACCTTTCCGACAGTACGCTAGCACAGATACGCAGTATTTT.

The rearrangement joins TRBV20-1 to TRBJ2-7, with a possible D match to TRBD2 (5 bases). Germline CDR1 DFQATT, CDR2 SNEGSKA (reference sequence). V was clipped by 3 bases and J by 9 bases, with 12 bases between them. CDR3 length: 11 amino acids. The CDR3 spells CSASPGSGQYF. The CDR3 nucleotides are TGCAGTGCTAGTCCGGGAAGTGGGCAGTACTTC.

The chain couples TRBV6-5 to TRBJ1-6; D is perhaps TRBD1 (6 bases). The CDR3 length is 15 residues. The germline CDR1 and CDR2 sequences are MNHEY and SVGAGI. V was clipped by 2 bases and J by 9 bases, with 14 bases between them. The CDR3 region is CASSYGEGDFSPLHF. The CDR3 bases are TGTGCCAGCAGTTACGGGGAGGGGGATTTTTCACCCCTCCACTTT.

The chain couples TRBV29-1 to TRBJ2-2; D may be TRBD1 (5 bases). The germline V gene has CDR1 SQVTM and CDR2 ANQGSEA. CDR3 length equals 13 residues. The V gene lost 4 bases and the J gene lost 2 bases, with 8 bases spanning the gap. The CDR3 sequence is CSVGQINTGELFF. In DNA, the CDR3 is TGCAGCGTTGGACAGATCAACACCGGGGAGCTGTTTTTT.

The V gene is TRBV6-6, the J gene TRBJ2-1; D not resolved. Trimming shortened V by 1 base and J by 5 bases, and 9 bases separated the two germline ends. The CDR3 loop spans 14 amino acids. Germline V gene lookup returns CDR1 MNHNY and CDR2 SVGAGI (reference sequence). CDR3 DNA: TGTGCCAGCAGTTACTACGCAGAAGACAATGAGCAGTTCTTC. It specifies CASSYYAEDNEQFF.

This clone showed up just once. CDR3 residues: CASSAFSVGETQYF. In DNA, the CDR3 is TGTGCCAGCAGCGCGTTTAGCGTGGGGGAGACCCAGTACTTC. This sequence joins TRBV11-2 and TRBJ2-5; D might be TRBD2 (5 bases). CDR3 size: 14 residues. CDR1 and CDR2 from the germline V gene are SGHAT and FQNNGV. Trimming removed 5 bases at V and 5 bases at J, with 15 bases between.

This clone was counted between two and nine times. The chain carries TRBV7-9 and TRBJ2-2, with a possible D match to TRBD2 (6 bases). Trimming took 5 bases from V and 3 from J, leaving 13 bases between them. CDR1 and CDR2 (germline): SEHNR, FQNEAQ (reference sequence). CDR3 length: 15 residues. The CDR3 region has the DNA TGTGCCAGCAGCCCGACTAGGTTTGACACCGGGGAGCTGTTTTTT. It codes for CASSPTRFDTGELFF.

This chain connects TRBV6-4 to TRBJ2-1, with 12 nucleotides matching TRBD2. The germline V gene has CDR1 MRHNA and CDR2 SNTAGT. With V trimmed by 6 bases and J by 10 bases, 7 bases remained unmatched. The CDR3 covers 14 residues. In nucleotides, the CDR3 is TGTGCCAGCAGCGCTAGCGGGGGGGCCCGAGAGCAGTTCTTC. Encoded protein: CASSASGGAREQFF.

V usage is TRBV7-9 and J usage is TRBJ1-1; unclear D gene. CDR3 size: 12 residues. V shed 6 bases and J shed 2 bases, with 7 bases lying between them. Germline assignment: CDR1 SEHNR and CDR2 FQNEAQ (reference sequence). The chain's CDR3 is CASRTLNTEAFF. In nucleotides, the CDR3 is TGTGCCAGCAGGACACTTAACACTGAAGCTTTCTTT. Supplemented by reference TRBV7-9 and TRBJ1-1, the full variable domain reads DTGVSQNPRHKITKRGQNVTFRCDPISEHNRLYWYRQTLGQGPEFLTYFQNEAQLEKSRLLSDRFSAERPKGSFSTLEIQRTEQGDSAMYLCASRTLNTEAFFGQGTRLTVV.

The CDR3 sequence is CASSPLPGQGQSYTF. The CDR3 region has the DNA TGCGCCAGCAGCCCCCTCCCGGGACAGGGTCAGAGCTACACCTTC. The chain is built from TRBV5-1 and TRBJ1-2, with 9 bases fitting TRBD1. This CDR3 is 15 amino acids long. Germline loops: CDR1 SGHRS, CDR2 YFSETQ. Trimming removed 4 bases from V and 9 bases from J; junction bases left unmatched: 13.

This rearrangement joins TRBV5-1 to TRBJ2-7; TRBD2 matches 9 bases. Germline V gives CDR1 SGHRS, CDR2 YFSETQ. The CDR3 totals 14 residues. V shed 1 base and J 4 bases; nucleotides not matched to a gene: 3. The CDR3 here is CASSLSGGMYEQYF. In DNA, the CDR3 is TGCGCCAGCAGCTTGAGCGGGGGGATGTACGAGCAGTACTTC.